The T cell receptor (beta chain) described here comes from a study of shared clonotypes between healthy human individuals. The trim removed 4 bases at V and 4 bases at J, leaving 4 bases unmatched. The length of the CDR3 is 14 residues. CDR1 and CDR2 (germline): SGHRS, YFSETQ. A remark on this clone: Within the sample, other DNA sequences also encode this same CDR3.

The method was immunoSEQ multiplex PCR; TCRdb's version includes in-frame clones alone and lacks a portion of them. The table records about 2.4 million clones, 93% of them present only once. The donors, healthy adults who were HIV-negative, had experienced no recent acute infections or vaccinations. The chain combines TRBV5-1 with TRBJ2-2; 7 bases are a match to TRBD1. The sample taken for sequencing was naive CD4+ T cells from PBMCs. This sample's subset: CD45RA+ positively selected. The receptor was isolated from a man younger than 30 in good health. Some clones in this sample may be carry-over from other donors' samples. The DNA for the CDR3 is TGCGCCAGCAGCCCCGGGACAGCCACCGGGGAGCTGTTTTTT. This codes for CASSPGTATGELFF.